These T cell receptor beta chains were read from a single sample in a study of Ad26.COV2.S vaccination and SARS-CoV-2 variants. Only in-frame clones appear in the TCRdb table, and some are missing; sequencing was by immunoSEQ multiplex PCR. The table lists 300,000 to 450,000 clones, 92% of them singletons. The starting material was peripheral blood, obtained after recovery from COVID-19. Receptors originate from a human donor who had recovered from COVID-19. Both conserved end residues are part of each CDR3. The order of the fields is D gene, J gene, clone size, V gene, CDR3 DNA, CDR3 protein. The D gene is left open where the match is weak. Clone size is shown for a subset of rows, as once, few, many or a class of expanded clone.

d_gene: TRBD2; j_gene: TRBJ2-1; abundance: -; v_gene: TRBV5-4; CDR3nt: TGTGCCAGCAGCACGACTAGCATGAATGAGCAGTTCTTC; CDR3aa: CASSTTSMNEQFF
d_gene: -; j_gene: TRBJ1-1; abundance: -; v_gene: TRBV5-1; CDR3nt: TGCGCCAGCAGCCCGGGACGATTAAATGAAGCTTTCTTT; CDR3aa: CASSPGRLNEAFF
d_gene: -; j_gene: TRBJ2-7; abundance: -; v_gene: TRBV2; CDR3nt: TGTGCCAGCAGTGACACCGCAAACTACGAGCAGTACTTC; CDR3aa: CASSDTANYEQYF
d_gene: -; j_gene: TRBJ1-5; abundance: few; v_gene: TRBV21-1; CDR3nt: TGTGCCAGCAGCAAACCCCAGGGGGGGGATCAGCCCCAGCATTTT; CDR3aa: CASSKPQGGDQPQHF
d_gene: TRBD2; j_gene: TRBJ2-2; abundance: -; v_gene: TRBV7-2; CDR3nt: TGTGCCAGCAGCTCGGGACTAGCGGGGGGGCAAAGAGGGGAGCTGTTTTTT; CDR3aa: CASSSGLAGGQRGELFF
d_gene: TRBD1; j_gene: TRBJ1-1; abundance: -; v_gene: TRBV15; CDR3nt: TGTGCCACCAGCAGAGATAGATTAGGGGGCGGCACTGAAGCTTTCTTT; CDR3aa: CATSRDRLGGGTEAFF
d_gene: -; j_gene: TRBJ1-5; abundance: -; v_gene: TRBV4-1; CDR3nt: TGCGCCAGCAGCCAGCGTCCGGGGGGCGTCAATCAGCCCCAGCATTTT; CDR3aa: CASSQRPGGVNQPQHF
d_gene: -; j_gene: TRBJ2-5; abundance: -; v_gene: TRBV7-7; CDR3nt: TGTGCTAGCAGCTTAGGGACTGAAGAGACCCAGTACTTC; CDR3aa: CASSLGTEETQYF
d_gene: -; j_gene: TRBJ1-3; abundance: -; v_gene: TRBV19; CDR3nt: TGTGCCAGTAACGGGGACATCTCAGGAAACACCATATATTTT; CDR3aa: CASNGDISGNTIYF
d_gene: -; j_gene: TRBJ2-3; abundance: -; v_gene: TRBV13; CDR3nt: TGTGCCAGCAGCCCCCGACAGGCGCAAGGCACAGATACGCAGTATTTT; CDR3aa: CASSPRQAQGTDTQYF
d_gene: -; j_gene: TRBJ2-5; abundance: -; v_gene: TRBV2; CDR3nt: TGTGCCAGCACGTTACAAGAGACCCAGTACTTC; CDR3aa: CASTLQETQYF
d_gene: -; j_gene: TRBJ2-3; abundance: -; v_gene: TRBV19; CDR3nt: TGTGCCAGTAGTATGGGACTCAGCACAGATACGCAGTATTTT; CDR3aa: CASSMGLSTDTQYF
d_gene: -; j_gene: TRBJ2-7; abundance: once; v_gene: TRBV29-1; CDR3nt: TGCAGCGTTGAAGAGCACAGCTCCTACGAGCAGTACTTC; CDR3aa: CSVEEHSSYEQYF
d_gene: -; j_gene: TRBJ1-2; abundance: -; v_gene: TRBV9; CDR3nt: TGTGCCAGCAGCCCAGACACTAACTATGGCTACACCTTC; CDR3aa: CASSPDTNYGYTF
d_gene: TRBD1; j_gene: TRBJ1-1; abundance: -; v_gene: TRBV6-1; CDR3nt: TGTGCCAGCAGTGATGTTCAGGGGGCCAGGGGTAGGAACACTGAAGCTTTCTTT; CDR3aa: CASSDVQGARGRNTEAFF
d_gene: -; j_gene: TRBJ1-1; abundance: -; v_gene: TRBV7-2; CDR3nt: TGTGCCAGCAGCTTTAGTCTCGGCCGGGGGCCTGGAACTGAAGCTTTCTTT; CDR3aa: CASSFSLGRGPGTEAFF
d_gene: -; j_gene: TRBJ1-5; abundance: -; v_gene: TRBV6-1; CDR3nt: TGTGCCAGCAGTGAAATACAGAGCTTCAATCAGCCCCAGCATTTT; CDR3aa: CASSEIQSFNQPQHF
d_gene: -; j_gene: TRBJ1-5; abundance: -; v_gene: TRBV18; CDR3nt: TGTGCCAGCTCACAACAGGACGGAGAGAATCAGCCCCAGCATTTT; CDR3aa: CASSQQDGENQPQHF
d_gene: TRBD1; j_gene: TRBJ2-2; abundance: -; v_gene: TRBV6-5; CDR3nt: TGTGCCAGCAGTCCCGACAGGGGGGGAACCGGGGAGCTGTTTTTT; CDR3aa: CASSPDRGGTGELFF
d_gene: -; j_gene: TRBJ1-5; abundance: -; v_gene: TRBV12-3/TRBV12-4; CDR3nt: TGTGCCAGCAGTTTCTTGAGCAATCAGCCCCAGCATTTT; CDR3aa: CASSFLSNQPQHF
d_gene: -; j_gene: TRBJ1-1; abundance: -; v_gene: TRBV27; CDR3nt: TGTGCCAGCCAATGGGGAGAGAGTACTGAAGCTTTCTTT; CDR3aa: CASQWGESTEAFF
d_gene: -; j_gene: TRBJ1-1; abundance: -; v_gene: TRBV4-1; CDR3nt: TGCGCCAGCAGCCAAGATCTCGGCGGAAACACTGAAGCTTTCTTT; CDR3aa: CASSQDLGGNTEAFF
d_gene: -; j_gene: TRBJ2-3; abundance: -; v_gene: TRBV21-1; CDR3nt: TGTGCCAGCAGCAGCGGGGCTAGCGGACGCACAGATACGCAGTATTTT; CDR3aa: CASSSGASGRTDTQYF
d_gene: -; j_gene: TRBJ1-1; abundance: -; v_gene: TRBV9; CDR3nt: TGTGCCAGCAGCGTAGGGGTGTACACTGAAGCTTTCTTT; CDR3aa: CASSVGVYTEAFF
d_gene: TRBD1; j_gene: TRBJ1-4; abundance: -; v_gene: TRBV2; CDR3nt: TGTGCCAGCAGTGCCGGGACAGGCGGTGAAAAACTGTTTTTT; CDR3aa: CASSAGTGGEKLFF
d_gene: -; j_gene: TRBJ2-2; abundance: -; v_gene: TRBV9; CDR3nt: TGTGCCAGCAGCCCCCGAGGGGATTCCACCGGGGAGCTGTTTTTT; CDR3aa: CASSPRGDSTGELFF
d_gene: -; j_gene: TRBJ1-2; abundance: -; v_gene: TRBV7-8; CDR3nt: TGTGCCAGCAGCCGTTACCGGGACACCGATGGCTACACCTTC; CDR3aa: CASSRYRDTDGYTF
d_gene: -; j_gene: TRBJ2-2; abundance: -; v_gene: TRBV6-2/TRBV6-3; CDR3nt: TGTGCCAGCGGCCCGGGCGGGGAGCTGTTTTTT; CDR3aa: CASGPGGELFF
d_gene: -; j_gene: TRBJ2-2; abundance: few; v_gene: TRBV11-2; CDR3nt: TGTGCCAGCAGCCTAACAGGGTTCATGGGGGAGCTGTTTTTT; CDR3aa: CASSLTGFMGELFF
d_gene: -; j_gene: TRBJ2-7; abundance: -; v_gene: TRBV7-8; CDR3nt: TGTGCCAGCAGCCCCCTCATGGAGCAGTACTTC; CDR3aa: CASSPLMEQYF
d_gene: -; j_gene: TRBJ1-1; abundance: once; v_gene: TRBV7-8; CDR3nt: TGTGCCAGCAGCTTAAACCGTCGTGGCAGGGGGAACACTGAAGCTTTCTTT; CDR3aa: CASSLNRRGRGNTEAFF
d_gene: TRBD1; j_gene: TRBJ1-1; abundance: -; v_gene: TRBV29-1; CDR3nt: TGCAGCGTGGAGGACAGGGGGCGCGGGAACACTGAAGCTTTCTTT; CDR3aa: CSVEDRGRGNTEAFF
d_gene: TRBD2; j_gene: TRBJ2-5; abundance: -; v_gene: TRBV9; CDR3nt: TGTGCCAGCAGCCTGCGGACTAGCGGTGACCAAGAGACCCAGTACTTC; CDR3aa: CASSLRTSGDQETQYF
d_gene: -; j_gene: TRBJ1-6; abundance: -; v_gene: TRBV27; CDR3nt: TGTGCCAGTAGTCGGTCCTATAATTCACCCCTCCACTTT; CDR3aa: CASSRSYNSPLHF
d_gene: TRBD1; j_gene: TRBJ2-7; abundance: -; v_gene: TRBV10-3; CDR3nt: TGTGCCACGGGACAGGGGGCTTTCGAGCAGTACTTC; CDR3aa: CATGQGAFEQYF
d_gene: TRBD1; j_gene: TRBJ1-1; abundance: once; v_gene: TRBV18; CDR3nt: TGTGCCAGCTCACCGACAGGGGCGGACACTGAAGCTTTCTTT; CDR3aa: CASSPTGADTEAFF
d_gene: -; j_gene: TRBJ2-3; abundance: -; v_gene: TRBV11-2; CDR3nt: TGTGCCAGCAGCGGACGACGGGATACGCAGTATTTT; CDR3aa: CASSGRRDTQYF
d_gene: -; j_gene: TRBJ1-2; abundance: once; v_gene: TRBV5-4; CDR3nt: TGTGCCAGCAGCTTGGACCGTACGGGCAGCAACTATGGCTACACCTTC; CDR3aa: CASSLDRTGSNYGYTF